Following are 20 T cell receptor beta chains from one sample sequenced in a study of cytomegalovirus exposure and HLA in healthy donors. Vbeta (60) and Jbeta (13) primers were used in the PCR. The method was immunoSEQ multiplex PCR; TCRdb's version includes in-frame clones alone and lacks a portion of them. The table has fewer than 250,000 clones, more than 75% seen once. The specimen sequenced was PBMCs. The source is a human donor in good health.

J is TRBJ2-6 and V is TRBV10-2; 8 positions agree with TRBD1. The CDR3 has 16 residues. CDR1 WSHSY and CDR2 SAAADI come from the germline V gene. Trimming cost V 4 bases and J 2 bases; bases outside gene matches: 4. CDR3 loop: CASSAQGAAGANVLTF. CDR3 nucleotides: TGCGCCAGCAGTGCCCAGGGGGCTGCTGGGGCCAACGTCCTGACTTTC.

As regards this clone: One end of the junction is discordant with germline, which a read error may explain. V usage is TRBV7-9 and J usage is TRBJ2-7, with 13 bases identical to TRBD2. CDR1 and CDR2 from the germline V gene are SEHNR and FQNEAQ (reference sequence). The CDR3 extends over 16 amino acids. The CDR3 sequence is CSSRPRLAGGSYEQYF. CDR3 nucleotide sequence: TGTTCCAGCAGACCGAGACTAGCGGGAGGTTCCTACGAGCAGTACTTC. Combining the CDR3 with reference TRBV7-9 and TRBJ2-7 gives the whole variable domain DTGVSQNPRHKITKRGQNVTFRCDPISEHNRLYWYRQTLGQGPEFLTYFQNEAQLEKSRLLSDRFSAERPKGSFSTLEIQRTEQGDSAMYLCSSRPRLAGGSYEQYFGPGTRLTVT.

V usage is TRBV5-1 and J usage is TRBJ2-1; D is possibly TRBD2 (6 bases). There are 15 residues in the CDR3. V gave up 2 bases and J gave up 2 bases, with 11 bases separating them. Germline CDR1 and CDR2: SGHRS and YFSETQ. CDR3 sequence reads: CASSFSPGAYNEQFF. The DNA for the CDR3 is TGCGCCAGCAGCTTCTCGCCGGGAGCCTACAATGAGCAGTTCTTC.

The rearrangement links TRBV2 to TRBJ1-2; 7 nucleotides line up with TRBD1. Trimming cost V 7 bases and J 4 bases; bases outside gene matches: 6. Germline-derived CDR1 and CDR2 are SNHLY and FYNNEI. The CDR3 has 13 residues. The CDR3 DNA sequence: TGTGCCAGCAACTATCGACAGGGCTATGGCTACACCTTC. It specifies CASNYRQGYGYTF.

This chain links TRBV18 with TRBJ2-7; 8 bases agree with TRBD1. Trimming removed 1 base from V and 2 bases from J; junction bases left unmatched: 10. Germline V gene data show CDR1 as KGHSH and CDR2 as LQKENI. This CDR3 is built from 17 residues. The CDR3 region has the DNA TGTGCCAGCTCACCACTGTCCAGGACAGGGCCCACCTACGAGCAGTACTTC. Amino acid sequence: CASSPLSRTGPTYEQYF.

This chain joins TRBV6-1 and TRBJ2-3; no clear D gene. V was trimmed by 11 bases and J by 0 bases, leaving 18 bases between them. The germline V gene encodes CDR1 MNHNS and CDR2 SASEGT. The CDR3 spans 15 residues. The CDR3 is CAAVYHSFSTDTQYF. Here the CDR3 DNA reads TGTGCCGCTGTATACCACTCCTTTAGCACAGATACGCAGTATTTT.

V gene TRBV7-2 combines with J gene TRBJ2-7; D may be TRBD1 (7 bases). The CDR3 contains 15 residues. V lost 6 bases to trimming and J lost 2 bases, with 17 bases between them. The V gene's germline CDR1 is SGHTA and CDR2 FQGNSA. This CDR3 reads CASSLGGDRTYEQYF. The CDR3 DNA reads as TGTGCCAGCAGTTTGGGCGGGGACAGAACCTACGAGCAGTACTTC. Full variable domain (rest looked up from reference TRBV7-2 and TRBJ2-7): GAGVSQSPSNKVTEKGKDVELRCDPISGHTALYWYRQSLGQGLEFLIYFQGNSAPDKSGLPSDRFSAERTGGSVSTLTIQRTQQEDSAVYLCASSLGGDRTYEQYFGPGTRLTVT.

This chain links TRBV6-1 with TRBJ2-7, with a weak D call TRBD1 (5 bases). The germline V gene has CDR1 MNHNS and CDR2 SASEGT. V shed 0 bases and J shed 6 bases, with 12 bases lying between them. CDR3 size: 14 residues. CDR3 amino acids: CASSEASGKAEQYF. For the CDR3, the DNA is TGTGCCAGCAGTGAAGCTTCAGGGAAGGCCGAGCAGTACTTC.

The gene calls are TRBV6-1 and TRBJ1-2; 8 bases line up with TRBD1. This CDR3 is 15 amino acids long. CDR1 MNHNS and CDR2 SASEGT come from the germline V gene. The J segment lost 3 bases and the V segment lost 6 bases, leaving 9 bases of the junction unmatched. The CDR3 here is CASREERRGHYGYTF. The DNA of the CDR3 is TGTGCCAGCAGGGAGGAGCGCAGGGGGCACTATGGCTACACCTTC.

CDR3 region: CASSEAMGATGELFF. The CDR3 region has the DNA TGTGCCAGCAGTGAAGCGATGGGGGCCACCGGGGAGCTGTTTTTT. The gene calls are TRBV6-1 and TRBJ2-2; D might be TRBD1 (6 bases). There are 15 residues in the CDR3. Germline V gene sequence: CDR1 MNHNS, CDR2 SASEGT. The V and J ends lost 0 bases and 4 bases respectively, with 9 bases between them.

This sequence joins TRBV18 and TRBJ1-5; TRBD1 might be the D (6 bases). Trimming stripped 3 bases from V and 5 bases from J, with 8 bases between. CDR1 is KGHSH and CDR2 is LQKENI in the germline V gene. The CDR3 totals 13 residues. This CDR3 reads CASSPRQDQPQHF. The CDR3 DNA sequence: TGTGCCAGCTCACCCCGACAGGATCAGCCCCAGCATTTT.

J is TRBJ2-3 and V is TRBV7-2; 10 bases map to TRBD2. This CDR3 is 16 amino acids long. Germline CDR1 is SGHTA and CDR2 is FQGNSA. Trimming at V came to 4 bases and at J to 6 bases, leaving 10 bases not matched to a gene. The CDR3 spells CASSSPVSGRRDTQYF. In DNA, the CDR3 is TGTGCCAGCAGCTCACCGGTTAGCGGGAGGAGGGATACGCAGTATTTT. Complete variable domain (other parts from reference TRBV7-2 and TRBJ2-3): GAGVSQSPSNKVTEKGKDVELRCDPISGHTALYWYRQSLGQGLEFLIYFQGNSAPDKSGLPSDRFSAERTGGSVSTLTIQRTQQEDSAVYLCASSSPVSGRRDTQYFGPGTRLTVL.

The CDR3 reads CASSESASGRTDTQYF. CDR3 bases: TGCGCCAGCAGTGAGTCTGCTAGCGGACGCACAGATACGCAGTATTTT. V usage is TRBV10-1 and J usage is TRBJ2-3; TRBD2 matches 7 bases. Germline CDR1 reads WNHNN; CDR2 reads SYGVQD (reference sequence). The junction had 4 bases not matched to a gene; V was cut back by 0 bases and J by 1 base. CDR3 length equals 16 residues.

The rearrangement joins TRBV29-1 to TRBJ1-5; 10 bases line up with TRBD1. Looked up from germline, CDR1 is SQVTM and CDR2 is ANQGSEA. J gave up 1 base and V 3 bases, and 3 bases lay outside the gene matches. This CDR3 is 15 amino acids long. The CDR3 sequence: CSVDDRGLSNQPQHF. CDR3 bases: TGCAGCGTTGACGACAGGGGGCTGAGCAATCAGCCCCAGCATTTT.

This sequence joins TRBV2 and TRBJ1-1; D gene ambiguous. There are 13 residues in the CDR3. Trimming pared 7 bases from V and 0 bases from J, leaving 9 bases between. Per germline, CDR1 SNHLY and CDR2 FYNNEI. This chain's CDR3 is CASTDPMNTEAFF. The CDR3 region has the DNA TGTGCCAGCACCGATCCTATGAACACTGAAGCTTTCTTT.

The chain links TRBV11-2 to TRBJ1-2, with a weak D call TRBD1 (5 bases). The CDR3 runs 13 residues. Germline V CDR1 and CDR2: SGHAT, FQNNGV. Trimming left V 5 bases short and J 8 bases short, with 15 bases between. This CDR3 reads CASSHSTSGGYTF. CDR3 nucleotides: TGTGCCAGCAGCCATTCCACATCAGGGGGCTACACCTTC. The full variable domain, its missing parts supplied by reference TRBV11-2 and TRBJ1-2, is EAGVAQSPRYKIIEKRQSVAFWCNPISGHATLYWYQQILGQGPKLLIQFQNNGVVDDSQLPKDRFSAERLKGVDSTLKIQPAKLEDSAVYLCASSHSTSGGYTFGSGTRLTVV.

This chain joins TRBV9 and TRBJ2-1; 10 bases are a match to TRBD1. Germline assignment: CDR1 SGDLS and CDR2 YYNGEE. After removal of 5 bases from V and 0 bases from J, the junction contained 14 bases not matched to a gene. The CDR3 consists of 19 residues. As DNA, the CDR3 is TGTGCCAGCAGTGGTGTCTGGTCCCGGACAGGGGGCTCCTACAATGAGCAGTTCTTC. This sequence encodes CASSGVWSRTGGSYNEQFF.

CDR3 protein: CASSPGTLSPSGANVLTF. CDR3 DNA: TGTGCCAGCAGTCCCGGGACACTATCCCCCTCTGGGGCCAACGTCCTGACTTTC. The genes are TRBV2 and TRBJ2-6, with D possibly matching TRBD1 (6 bases). The CDR3 runs 18 residues. Germline V lookup: CDR1 SNHLY, CDR2 FYNNEI. Trimming shortened V by 5 bases and J by 0 bases, and 17 bases separated the two germline ends.

This rearrangement joins TRBV7-2 to TRBJ2-1; 8 bases align to TRBD1. Germline V lookup: CDR1 SGHTA, CDR2 FQGNSA. V gave up 0 bases and J gave up 9 bases; unmatched junction bases: 4. The CDR3 covers 14 residues. The CDR3 nucleotides are TGTGCCAGCAGCTTAGCGCAGGACAGGGCTGAGCAGTTCTTC. Residues: CASSLAQDRAEQFF.

The rearrangement joins TRBV28 to TRBJ1-5, with D possibly being TRBD1 (6 bases). Germline V lookup: CDR1 MDHEN, CDR2 SYDVKM. CDR3 length equals 15 residues. V lost 5 bases and J lost 3, with 14 bases in between. CDR3 sequence: CASSRGHLLNQPQHF. The CDR3 coding sequence is TGTGCCAGCAGTCGGGGACACCTACTCAATCAGCCCCAGCATTTT.